This T cell receptor beta chain is drawn from a study of T-cell reconstitution after alpha-beta-depleted transplantation in children (dated by TCRdb to between 2015 and 2016). Regarding the study in general: The study quantitatively tracked T-cell immune reconstitution after TCRalphabeta/CD19-depleted allogeneic hematopoietic cell transplantation in children using TCR repertoire profiling.

The receptor library was made with PCR. These reads were obtained on an Illumina HiSeq 2500. TCR library preparation used molecular barcoding, with unique molecular identifiers applied to normalize quantification of the TCRbeta repertoire. The public reads were reprocessed in TCRdb via fastp at Q25 and MiXCR, keeping in-frame beta chains. Each record represents a unique CDR3 protein, reported with the most common genes and DNA among its rows. For this sample there are roughly 500,000 distinct CDR3 sequences; about a sixth appear just once. Clones ranked in the top ten supply 3.3% of the sample. This clonotype was picked up a small number of times. Its antigen remains unidentified. No much larger clone exists at a distance of one base, and base qualities are not known. The specimen comprised PBMCs from the stem cell graft donor, sampled from the stem cell graft. This clonotype originated in a human donor who donated a stem cell graft to a child with acute lymphoblastic leukemia.

This receptor has the CDR3 CASSFGSLYEAFF. The nucleotide sequence reads TGTGCCAGCAGCTTCGGCAGCCTATATGAAGCTTTCTTT. The rearranged segments are TRBV5-6 and TRBJ1-1; a confident D gene designation cannot be given. From the cysteine up to the phenylalanine, the CDR3 has a length of 13 residues. Only the CDR3 DNA is retained, 39 bases long and in frame from the first base. The junction carries 12 bases between V and J, which are trimmed by 2 bases and 7 bases respectively. The germline V gene specifies SGHDT as CDR1 and YYEEEE as CDR2.